This TCR beta chain originates from a study of blood T cell repertoires in COVID-19. Overall study: The United States, Italy and Spain were the sources of the acute and convalescent COVID-19 samples. The cDNA or gDNA used as material had been derived from T cells, B-cell-depleted T cells, or PBMCs.

Produced via immunoSEQ multiplex PCR; TCRdb's table is partial and in-frame only. The data contain fewer than 200,000 clones, under 85% of them singletons. Germline-derived CDR1 and CDR2 are SGHTA and FQGTGA. There are 16 residues in the CDR3. V dropped 1 base and J dropped 5 bases, with 16 bases sitting between them. This receptor was obtained from a man aged 55 to 69 who had recovered from COVID-19. The genes are TRBV7-3 and TRBJ2-3, with D possibly matching TRBD2 (6 bases). Sample: peripheral blood. CDR3 coding DNA: TGTGCCAGCAGCTTAAACCCTAGCGATCCGGGAGATACGCAGTATTTT. As protein: CASSLNPSDPGDTQYF.